The T cell receptor beta chain under discussion was sequenced for a study of blood T cells in healthy people across ages. Comment on this clonotype: Its cognate antigen is unknown.

Combining a sample-barcoded 5' primer with a J-beta primer mix, a second PCR ran for 7 to 11 cycles. Every cDNA was tagged by a template-switch adaptor with 12 random nucleotides. TCRdb analysed the 5' RACE reads with MiXCR anew, one entry per CDR3 protein. The data show about 670,000 distinct CDR3 sequences, around 38% seen once. Study-level findings and limits: Calculation of diversity from one million T cells yielded estimates considered to be underestimates.

PBMCs, at least 6.5 million per sample, were isolated. Sequenced sample: blood. This TCR was sampled from a man older than 75 in good health.

The CDR3 coding sequence is TGTGCCAGCAGTGAGGTAGGGTTTGGCTACGAGCAGTACTTC. Its translation is CASSEVGFGYEQYF. V usage is TRBV2 and J usage is TRBJ2-7, with D hard to call. Germline lookup yields CDR1 SNHLY and CDR2 FYNNEI. V was shortened by 3 bases and J by 3 bases, with 12 bases between the two germline ends. CDR3 length equals 14 residues.